The present T cell receptor (beta chain) was sequenced within a study of metastatic and nonmetastatic thyroid tumors. TCRdb redid the clone calls on the PCR reads using MiXCR. Seen here are 45,000 or so clones, less than 5% observed once, and the top ten hold about a tenth. Before thyroid surgery, none of the patients had received any treatment. CDR1 and CDR2 (germline): DFQATT, SNEGSKA (reference sequence). The CDR3 runs 14 residues. Regarding the study as a whole: Reportedly, malignant thyroid tumors had significantly higher TCR beta diversity than benign nodules, in blood and tumor.

This clone was seen many times. Its target is not known. It may be a read error: a sequence one base away is much more abundant. The chain uses TRBV20-1 and TRBJ2-7; the match to TRBD2 covers 8 bases. Specimen: blood. The origin of this receptor is a female donor with papillary thyroid cancer or a benign thyroid nodule (not recorded which). Some clones in this sample may be carry-over from other donors' samples. The CDR3 nucleotides read TGCAGTGCTAGAGCCTCGACTAGCGAAAACGAGCAGTGCTTC. This gives the protein CSARASTSENEQCF.